A single sample is the source of the 28 T cell receptor beta chains below, sequenced in a study of post-analysis software for immune sequencing data. General observations from the study: Roughly 5 TRBV segments were significantly more frequent in patients than in controls. TRBV5-6, TRBV5-1 and TRBV20-1 were among these segments.

The antigens of these receptors remain unknown. Unique molecular identifiers were present in the TCR beta cDNA libraries. TCRdb reprocessed the PCR reads with MiXCR, giving one entry per CDR3 protein. Among about 760,000 distinct CDR3 sequences listed, about 32% were seen once. Sequenced: blood. These receptors were taken from a girl between 10 and 17 years old with multiple sclerosis.

Regarding this clonotype: One junction end does not reproduce the germline sequence, and a read error may be involved. V usage is TRBV20-1 and J usage is TRBJ2-7; TRBD2 matches at 9 bases. Germline lookup yields CDR1 DFQATT and CDR2 SNEGSKA (reference sequence). The CDR3 has 14 amino acids. CDR3 protein: CNARTSGQVYEQYF. The CDR3 DNA reads as TGCAATGCTAGAACTAGCGGGCAAGTCTACGAGCAGTACTTC.

This clonotype was seen a few times. The CDR3 DNA follows: TGCAGCGTGGGAGGGGCGGGGGAGACCCAGTACTTC. Amino acid sequence: CSVGGAGETQYF. The chain couples TRBV29-1 to TRBJ2-5, with 7 positions matching TRBD2. Germline-derived CDR1 and CDR2 are SQVTM and ANQGSEA. Trimming removed 6 bases from V and 5 bases from J; junction bases left unmatched: 6. This CDR3 region has 12 residues.

The chain employs TRBV3-1 and TRBJ2-5, with D perhaps TRBD1 (5 bases). The V gene's germline CDR1 is LGHDT and CDR2 YNNKEL (reference sequence). This CDR3 region has 15 residues. Between the trimmed V and J ends, which lost 3 bases and 5 bases, there was a span of 16 bases. CDR3 in amino acids: CASSHIMGLGETQYF. CDR3 nucleotides: TGTGCCAGCAGCCATATTATGGGGCTCGGCGAGACCCAGTACTTC.

The chain uses TRBV9 and TRBJ1-2, with 10 bases aligning to TRBD1. The trim removed 3 bases at V and 4 bases at J, leaving 6 bases unmatched. This CDR3 comprises 15 residues. Germline V gene data show CDR1 as SGDLS and CDR2 as YYNGEE. The CDR3 DNA sequence: TGTGCCAGCAGCGAAAAGACAGGGGGCACCTATGGCTACACCTTC. Its translation is CASSEKTGGTYGYTF.

This clonotype has just a few counts. This sequence joins TRBV20-1 and TRBJ2-3; D might be TRBD2 (6 bases). Per the germline V gene, CDR1 is DFQATT and CDR2 is SNEGSKA (reference sequence). CDR3 length: 14 amino acids. The V gene lost 6 bases and the J gene lost 0 bases, with 13 bases spanning the gap. CDR3 residues: CSAGRRRSTDTQYF. The CDR3 DNA reads as TGCAGTGCGGGGAGGAGGAGGAGCACAGATACGCAGTATTTT.

Here the CDR3 reads CASSDSGARRPLHF. CDR3 nucleotides: TGTGCCAGCAGTGACTCGGGGGCCCGAAGACCCCTCCACTTT. V is TRBV6-4 and J is TRBJ1-6, with D possibly matching TRBD1 (6 bases). The CDR3 runs to 14 residues. V shed 0 bases and J shed 12 bases, with 12 bases lying between them. Germline CDR1 MRHNA, CDR2 SNTAGT.

This clonotype was seen only a few times. The CDR3 reads CASSPPGLAEGTDTQYF. The CDR3, as DNA: TGTGCCAGCAGTCCCCCGGGACTAGCGGAGGGAACAGATACGCAGTATTTT. The rearrangement links TRBV6-6 to TRBJ2-3, with 11 positions matching TRBD2. This CDR3 is 17 amino acids long. Unmatched junction bases numbered 10, after V lost 5 bases and J lost 3 bases. Germline CDR1 and CDR2: MNHNY and SVGAGI (reference sequence).

J is TRBJ2-1 and V is TRBV3-1; TRBD2 aligns across 10 bases. Germline V gene sequence: CDR1 LGHDT, CDR2 YNNKEL (reference sequence). The CDR3 loop spans 15 amino acids. Unmatched junction bases numbered 12, after V lost 6 bases and J lost 10 bases. The CDR3 DNA reads as TGTGCCAGCAGTTCCGGGACTAGCGCACACCAGGAGCAGTTCTTC. This encodes CASSSGTSAHQEQFF.

This clonotype showed up many times. The chain carries TRBV29-1 and TRBJ2-5; D gene uncertain. This CDR3 contains 14 residues. The germline CDR1 and CDR2 sequences are SQVTM and ANQGSEA. The germline V and J ends were trimmed by 1 base and 0 bases, with 9 bases remaining between them. The chain's CDR3 is CSVEAESYQETQYF. CDR3 nucleotides: TGCAGCGTTGAAGCCGAGTCTTACCAAGAGACCCAGTACTTC.

V is TRBV28 and J is TRBJ1-2, with TRBD1 matching 7 bases. V was clipped by 6 bases and J by 4 bases; unmatched bases: 5. Germline V CDR1 and CDR2: MDHEN, SYDVKM. This CDR3 contains 13 residues. The CDR3 protein is CASRGQFGYGYTF. CDR3 nucleotides: TGTGCCAGCAGGGGACAGTTTGGCTATGGCTACACCTTC.

V and J are TRBV9 and TRBJ2-7; TRBD2 matches 10 bases. The CDR3 covers 15 residues. CDR1 is SGDLS, CDR2 YYNGEE, per germline. V lost 3 bases, J lost 5 bases, and 8 bases stayed unmatched. CDR3 sequence (DNA): TGTGCCAGCAGCGGACCTAGCGGGAGATTCAACGAGCAGTACTTC. Residues: CASSGPSGRFNEQYF.

This clonotype has a count of ten or more. The chain uses TRBV29-1 and TRBJ2-1; 10 nucleotides line up with TRBD2. The germline CDR1 and CDR2 sequences are SQVTM and ANQGSEA. The CDR3 has 13 amino acids. Germline trimming cut 1 base from V and 9 bases from J; bases unmatched to any gene: 3. The CDR3 nucleotides read TGCAGCGTTGAAGGCGTAGCGGGAGGTGAGCAGTTCTTC. This encodes CSVEGVAGGEQFF.

This clonotype turned up a few times. The rearrangement uses TRBV5-1 and TRBJ2-3; weak D call: TRBD2 (5 bases). CDR1 is SGHRS and CDR2 is YFSETQ in the germline V gene. This CDR3 spans 15 amino acids. V shed 1 base and J shed 2 bases, with 11 bases lying between them. The CDR3 loop reads CASSLIAPITDTQYF. CDR3 DNA sequence: TGCGCCAGCAGCTTGATAGCGCCGATCACAGATACGCAGTATTTT.

This clonotype was seen a few times. The CDR3 sequence: CASRGSGGSLETQYF. CDR3 sequence (DNA): TGTGCCAGCAGAGGGTCAGGGGGCTCGTTGGAGACCCAGTACTTC. The J gene is TRBJ2-7, the V gene TRBV12-3 or TRBV12-4; 8 bases agree with TRBD1. The DNA end favors TRBJ2-5, so the J call may be wrong. The CDR3 contains 15 residues.

This clonotype showed up many times. J is TRBJ2-5 and V is TRBV27; no clear D. Germline CDR1 is MNHEY and CDR2 is SMNVEV (reference sequence). The germline V and J ends were trimmed by 5 bases and 7 bases, with 17 bases remaining between them. The CDR3 runs 14 residues. CDR3 bases: TGTGCCAGCAGTGCCATGACCCTCGTAAGGACCCAGTACTTC. Protein sequence: CASSAMTLVRTQYF.

Many counts were recorded for this clonotype. The gene calls are TRBV28 and TRBJ2-5; 7 nucleotides line up with TRBD1. The CDR3 has 13 amino acids. Germline CDR1 and CDR2: MDHEN and SYDVKM. V lost 7 bases and J lost 5; bases outside the gene matches: 7. The CDR3 protein is CASTRQGFETQYF. The CDR3 DNA sequence: TGTGCCAGCACGCGACAGGGATTCGAGACCCAGTACTTC.

The chain links TRBV5-1 to TRBJ2-7; D is ambiguous. Germline loops: CDR1 SGHRS, CDR2 YFSETQ. This CDR3 is 13 amino acids long. The V and J ends lost 4 bases and 3 bases respectively, with 11 bases between them. The CDR3 protein is CASSDTTNYEQYF. The CDR3 coding sequence is TGCGCCAGCAGCGATACTACTAACTACGAGCAGTACTTC.

This chain uses TRBV20-1 with TRBJ2-6; 11 bases map to TRBD1. The V gene end was trimmed by 5 bases and the J gene end by 2 bases; junction bases not matched to a gene: 5. The CDR3 extends over 16 amino acids. Germline V gene data show CDR1 as DFQATT and CDR2 as SNEGSKA (reference sequence). The CDR3 nucleotides read TGCAGTGCTCTAGGACAGGGGGCCGCTGGGGCCAACGTCCTGACTTTC. Residues: CSALGQGAAGANVLTF.

This clonotype was detected only once. This chain uses TRBV18 with TRBJ1-1; 10 bases fit TRBD1. The CDR3 is 19 amino acids. Germline loops: CDR1 KGHSH, CDR2 LQKENI. The ends lost 2 bases at V and 0 bases at J; junction bases unmatched: 12. The CDR3 protein is CASSPIRQGATTMNTEAFF. For the CDR3, the DNA is TGTGCCAGCTCACCAATCAGACAGGGGGCGACTACCATGAACACTGAAGCTTTCTTT.

In its sample, this clonotype was seen a few times. The chain has TRBV25-1 and TRBJ2-3; D unresolved. The germline V and J ends were trimmed by 0 bases and 0 bases, with 7 bases remaining between them. Germline CDR1 reads MGHDK; CDR2 reads SYGVNS. This CDR3 is built from 15 residues. Here the CDR3 DNA reads TGTGCCAGCAGTGAATATTCGGGCAGCACAGATACGCAGTATTTT. Its protein is CASSEYSGSTDTQYF.

CDR3 nucleotide sequence: TGCAGTGCTAGAGATTATATTGGGGGGTATAATTCACCCCTCCACTTT. It translates to CSARDYIGGYNSPLHF. This chain connects TRBV20-1 to TRBJ1-6; a possible D gene is TRBD1 (5 bases). V was cut by 0 bases and J by 4 bases, with 13 bases left in between. Germline V gene sequence: CDR1 DFQATT, CDR2 SNEGSKA (reference sequence). There are 16 residues in the CDR3.

The chain has TRBV6-2 or TRBV6-3 and TRBJ1-1; no clear D gene. Germline lookup yields CDR1 MNHEY and CDR2 SVGEGT. V was cut by 0 bases and J by 1 base, with 9 bases left in between. The length of the CDR3 is 15 residues. The CDR3 sequence: CASSYSGQSNTEAFF. The CDR3 nucleotides read TGTGCCAGCAGTTACTCCGGGCAGTCGAACACTGAAGCTTTCTTT.

This chain uses TRBV20-1 with TRBJ1-2; D uncertain. Germline values: CDR1 DFQATT, CDR2 SNEGSKA (reference sequence). The CDR3 length is 14 residues. V was pared by 4 bases and J by 6 bases, with 18 bases between. The CDR3 DNA sequence: TGCAGTGCTACGGATGCTATGGGCGGAGATGGCTACACCTTC. Translating it yields CSATDAMGGDGYTF.

The table lists this clonotype with a few counts. DNA for the CDR3: TGCAGTGCTAGGTCCCAGGGATTCTACGAGCAGTACTTC. It yields the protein CSARSQGFYEQYF. The chain employs TRBV20-1 and TRBJ2-7; D possibly corresponds to TRBD1 (5 bases). V lost 3 bases, J lost 3 bases, and 12 bases lay in between. This CDR3 has 13 amino acids. Germline assignment: CDR1 DFQATT and CDR2 SNEGSKA (reference sequence).

This clonotype was counted a few times. The gene calls are TRBV29-1 and TRBJ2-1, with 12 bases aligning to TRBD2. CDR3 length: 16 amino acids. J was trimmed by 0 bases and V by 1 base; bases with no gene match: 1. Germline loops: CDR1 SQVTM, CDR2 ANQGSEA. CDR3 region: CSVEGTSGTSYNEQFF. The CDR3 region has the DNA TGCAGCGTTGAAGGGACTAGCGGGACCTCCTACAATGAGCAGTTCTTC.

V and J are TRBV18 and TRBJ2-1; 14 nucleotides agree with TRBD2. After removal of 5 bases from V and 2 bases from J, the junction contained 5 bases not matched to a gene. CDR1 is KGHSH, CDR2 LQKENI, per germline. CDR3 size: 17 residues. The DNA of the CDR3 is TGTGCCAGCTCAGGACTAGCGGGAGGCAGTACCTACAATGAGCAGTTCTTC. This sequence encodes CASSGLAGGSTYNEQFF.

The chain carries TRBV20-1 and TRBJ2-7, with 7 bases matching TRBD2. J lost 1 base, V lost 6 bases, and 3 bases had no gene match. CDR3 length equals 12 residues. Germline CDR1 reads DFQATT; CDR2 reads SNEGSKA (reference sequence). CDR3 bases: TGCAGTGCGGAGCGGGGATCCTACGAGCAGTACTTC. Its translation is CSAERGSYEQYF.

The chain joins TRBV5-5 to TRBJ2-2; D tentatively reads TRBD1 or TRBD2 (5 bases each). V dropped 4 bases and J dropped 5 bases, with 12 bases sitting between them. This CDR3 has 14 amino acids. Germline V gene data show CDR1 as SGHKS and CDR2 as YYEKEE (reference sequence). CDR3 bases: TGTGCCAGCAGCCAAACCTGGGGGACCGGGGAGCTGTTTTTT. Its protein product is CASSQTWGTGELFF.